Sequencing of this T cell receptor beta chain was carried out in a study of CD8 T cells in Susac syndrome. This clonotype was observed once. It was with random hexamers that roughly 0.45 to 1 ug RNA was reverse transcribed. The amplification used immunoSEQ multiplex PCR on TCR beta CDR3; it spanned 54 Vbeta and 13 Jbeta. TCRdb reprocessed the immunoSEQ multiplex PCR reads via MiXCR and lists one record per CDR3 protein. The sample includes about 250,000 distinct CDR3 sequences, around 93% of them seen just once. CDR1 and CDR2 from the germline V gene are MNHEY and SVGAGI. Deletions cut 2 bases from V and 7 bases from J, with 12 bases between. This CDR3 has 13 amino acids. Blood CD8+ and CD4+ T cells underwent high-throughput TCR beta sequencing. Patients with stable or active relapsing-remitting disease, all of them treatment-naive, made up the multiple sclerosis controls. TEMRA cells were FACS-enriched, unlike CD8+ and CD4+ T cells, which were negatively isolated.

V and J are TRBV6-5 and TRBJ2-7; perhaps TRBD2 as D (5 bases). The TCR was taken from a human donor with multiple sclerosis. Sequenced material: CD4+ T cells from PBMCs. DNA of the CDR3: TGTGCCAGCAGTTACACTTCGGGGTGGGAGCAGTACTTC. Translation gives CASSYTSGWEQYF.